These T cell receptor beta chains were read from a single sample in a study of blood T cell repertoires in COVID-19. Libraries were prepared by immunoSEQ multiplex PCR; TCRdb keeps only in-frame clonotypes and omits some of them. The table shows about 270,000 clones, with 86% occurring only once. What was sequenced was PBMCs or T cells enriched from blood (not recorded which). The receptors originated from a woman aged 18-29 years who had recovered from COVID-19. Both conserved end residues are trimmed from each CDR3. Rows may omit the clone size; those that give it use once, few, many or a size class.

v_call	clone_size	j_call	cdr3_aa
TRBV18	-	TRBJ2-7	ASSPDRGFEQY
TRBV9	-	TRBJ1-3	ASSVAGGARGNTIY
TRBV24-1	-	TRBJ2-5	ATSDIGTGGGQETQY
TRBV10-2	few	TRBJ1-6	ASSGWGLDNSPLH
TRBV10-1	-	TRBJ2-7	ASSPGTGAPYEQY
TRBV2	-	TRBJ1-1	ASSETGMETEAF
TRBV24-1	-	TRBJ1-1	ATSLGGGNTEAF
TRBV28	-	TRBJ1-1	ASSYNREIWTEAF
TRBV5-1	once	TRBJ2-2	ASSLDFLYTGELF
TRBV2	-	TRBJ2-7	ASSRQGNEQY
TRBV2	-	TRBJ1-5	ASSGGTGGGNQPQH
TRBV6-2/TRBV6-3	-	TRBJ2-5	ASSYDREQETQY
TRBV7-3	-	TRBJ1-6	ASSISGSNNSPLH
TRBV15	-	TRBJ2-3	ATSRGGLAGGRDTDTQY
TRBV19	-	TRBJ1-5	ASSIGGQGIGQPQH
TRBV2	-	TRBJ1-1	ASSERPVELNTEAF
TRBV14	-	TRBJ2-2	ASSQALAGELF
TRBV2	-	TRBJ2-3	ARGLAGRSGTDTQY
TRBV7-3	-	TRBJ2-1	ASSPRKRQGAGNEQF
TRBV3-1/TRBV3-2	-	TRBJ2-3	ASSQDFAADTQY
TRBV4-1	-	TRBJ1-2	ASSQVFGGEGGYT
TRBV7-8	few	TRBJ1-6	ASSLSRTGGNSPLH
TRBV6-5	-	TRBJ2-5	ASRRDRGVEETQY
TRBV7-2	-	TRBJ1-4	ASSLGRTVGSNEKLF
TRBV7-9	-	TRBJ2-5	ASILSGVGETQY
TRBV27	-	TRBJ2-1	ASSTRLAGEYNEQF
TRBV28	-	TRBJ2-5	ASSPGQGGRETQY
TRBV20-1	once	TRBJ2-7	SASRGRGTGIKEQY
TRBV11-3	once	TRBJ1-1	ASSSSSGGRAEAF
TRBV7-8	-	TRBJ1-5	ASSWGGRGHNQPQH
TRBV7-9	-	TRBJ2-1	ASSLVPRLAGGNEQF
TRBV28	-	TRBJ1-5	ASSLARGGDQPQH
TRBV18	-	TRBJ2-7	ASSPGQGSLYEQY
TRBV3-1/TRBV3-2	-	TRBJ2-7	ASSQERDYYEQY
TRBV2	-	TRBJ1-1	ASSGPTSRALNMNTEAF
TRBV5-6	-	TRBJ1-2	ASSLGVQVNLVDGYT
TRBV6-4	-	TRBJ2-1	ASSDGTGSSDEQF
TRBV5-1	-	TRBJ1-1	ASSLGLGVTEAF
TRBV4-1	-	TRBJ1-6	ASSQDPGVDSPLH
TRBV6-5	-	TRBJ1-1	ASRDGTGSTEAF
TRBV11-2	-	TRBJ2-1	ASSLGSADSYNEQF
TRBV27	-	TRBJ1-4	ASKLGTTTNEKLF
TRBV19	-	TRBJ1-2	ASSIQGASYGYT
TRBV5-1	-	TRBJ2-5	ASSLTLGSGQTQY
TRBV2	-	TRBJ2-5	ASSFEGTLQETQY
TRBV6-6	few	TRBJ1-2	ASRPKRGGWGYT
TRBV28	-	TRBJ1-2	ASRSGQGYYGYT
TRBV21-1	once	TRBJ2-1	ASSFQTSHSLNEQF
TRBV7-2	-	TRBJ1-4	ASSSQTGITSGKLF
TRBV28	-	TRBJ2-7	ASIPHSTGLDSYEQY
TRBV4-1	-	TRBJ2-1	ASSQVEGATYNEQF
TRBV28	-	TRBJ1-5	ASSSPDRANQPQH
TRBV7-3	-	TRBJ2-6	ASSLKLGANVLT
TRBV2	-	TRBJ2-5	ASSTGTNQETQY
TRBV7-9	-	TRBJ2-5	ASITSRRGGGETQY
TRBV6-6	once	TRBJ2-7	ASSPLRAGAYEQY
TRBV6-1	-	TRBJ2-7	ASSPGTIYEQY
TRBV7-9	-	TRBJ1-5	ASSLTGAQPQH
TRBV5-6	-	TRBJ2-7	ASSSNPRGFYEQY